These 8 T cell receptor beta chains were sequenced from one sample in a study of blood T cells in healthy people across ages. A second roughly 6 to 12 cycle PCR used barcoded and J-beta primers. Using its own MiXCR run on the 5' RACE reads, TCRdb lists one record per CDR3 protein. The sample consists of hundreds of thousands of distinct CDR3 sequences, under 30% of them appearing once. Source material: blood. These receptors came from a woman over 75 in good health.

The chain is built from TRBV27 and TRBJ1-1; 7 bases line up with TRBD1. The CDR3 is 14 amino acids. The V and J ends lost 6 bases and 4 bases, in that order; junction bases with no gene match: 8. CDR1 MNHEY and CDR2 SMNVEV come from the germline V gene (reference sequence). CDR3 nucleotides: TGTGCCAGCAGGGTACAGGGGACGGGCACTGAAGCTTTCTTT. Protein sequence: CASRVQGTGTEAFF.

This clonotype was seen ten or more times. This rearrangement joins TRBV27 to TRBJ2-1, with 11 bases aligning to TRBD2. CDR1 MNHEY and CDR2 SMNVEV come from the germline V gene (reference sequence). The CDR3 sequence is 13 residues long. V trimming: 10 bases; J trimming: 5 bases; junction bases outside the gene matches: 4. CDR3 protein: CATLAGGHNEQFF. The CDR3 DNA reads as TGTGCCACCCTAGCGGGGGGTCACAATGAGCAGTTCTTC.

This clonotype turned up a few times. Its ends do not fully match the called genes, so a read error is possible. The CDR3 spells CAGSAGERTNYGYTF. In DNA, the CDR3 is TGTGCCGGCAGCGCCGGGGAGAGAACAAACTATGGCTACACCTTC. V usage is TRBV9 and J usage is TRBJ1-2; no clear D gene. There are 15 residues in the CDR3. Germline lookup yields CDR1 SGDLS and CDR2 YYNGEE. The whole variable domain, filled in from reference TRBV9 and TRBJ1-2, reads DSGVTQTPKHLITATGQRVTLRCSPRSGDLSVYWYQQSLDQGLQFLIQYYNGEERAKGNILERFSAQQFPDLHSELNLSSLELGDSALYFCAGSAGERTNYGYTFGSGTRLTVV.

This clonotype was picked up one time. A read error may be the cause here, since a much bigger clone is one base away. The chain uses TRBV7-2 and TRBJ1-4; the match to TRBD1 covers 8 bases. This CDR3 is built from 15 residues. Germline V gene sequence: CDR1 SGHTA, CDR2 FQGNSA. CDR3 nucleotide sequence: TGTGCCAGCAGCTCGGGACAGGCAACTAATGGAAAACTGTTTTTT. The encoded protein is CASSSGQATNGKLFF.

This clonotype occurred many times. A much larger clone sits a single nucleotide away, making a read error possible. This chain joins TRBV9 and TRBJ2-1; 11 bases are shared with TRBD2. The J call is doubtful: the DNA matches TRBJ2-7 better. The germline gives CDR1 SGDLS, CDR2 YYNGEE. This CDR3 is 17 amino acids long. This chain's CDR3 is CASSVGGSGGAYNEQYF. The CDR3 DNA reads TGTGCCAGCAGCGTAGGGGGTAGCGGGGGGGCCTACAATGAGCAGTACTTC.

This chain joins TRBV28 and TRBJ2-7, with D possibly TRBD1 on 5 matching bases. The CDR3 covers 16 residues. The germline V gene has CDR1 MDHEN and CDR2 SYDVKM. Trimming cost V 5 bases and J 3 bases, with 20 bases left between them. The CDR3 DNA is TGTGCCAGCAGTGCCGTCCCGACAGTGTCGTTCTACGAGCAGTACTTC. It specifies CASSAVPTVSFYEQYF. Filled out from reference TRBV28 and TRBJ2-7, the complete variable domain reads DVKVTQSSRYLVKRTGEKVFLECVQDMDHENMFWYRQDPGLGLRLIYFSYDVKMKEKGDIPEGYSVSREKKERFSLILESASTNQTSMYLCASSAVPTVSFYEQYFGPGTRLTVT.

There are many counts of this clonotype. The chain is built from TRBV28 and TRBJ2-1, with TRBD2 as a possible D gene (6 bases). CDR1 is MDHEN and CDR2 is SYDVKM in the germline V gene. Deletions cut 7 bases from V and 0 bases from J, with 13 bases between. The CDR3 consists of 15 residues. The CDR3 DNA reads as TGTGCCAGCAAGCAGGGACTGGTCTCCTACAATGAGCAGTTCTTC. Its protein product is CASKQGLVSYNEQFF.

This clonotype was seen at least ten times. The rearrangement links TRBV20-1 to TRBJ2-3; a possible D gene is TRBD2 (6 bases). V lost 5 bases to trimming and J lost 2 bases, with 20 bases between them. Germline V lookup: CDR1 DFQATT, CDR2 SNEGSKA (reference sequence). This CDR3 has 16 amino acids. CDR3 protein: CSAPIPGLSTTDTQYF. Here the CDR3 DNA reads TGCAGTGCTCCAATACCGGGACTTTCGACCACAGATACGCAGTATTTT.